This TCR beta chain was documented in a study of shared clonotypes between healthy human individuals. Study details: Each donor contributed plates that comprised three CD4 naive, three CD4 memory, two CD8 naive and one CD8 memory.

On this clone itself: The antigen is undetermined.

The CDR3 totals 14 residues. Study-level results: Despite large depth, sorted-subset datasets appeared incompletely sequenced.

An assay was performed, and its level was deep. Genomic DNA (from each subset) was split evenly across several immunoSEQ plates. TCRdb keeps only in-frame clones here, not all; method: immunoSEQ multiplex PCR. Among approximately 2,000,000 clones listed, 92% were seen once. The sequence was obtained from a man between 18 and 29 years old in good health. Some clones in this sample may be carry-over from other donors' samples. The sequencing input was naive CD4+ T cells from PBMCs. As to subset: CD45RA+ positively selected. The chain uses TRBV21-1 and TRBJ2-7; the D segment call TRBD1 is taken from the table without a DNA check. TRBV21-1 is an annotated pseudogene. CDR3 region: CASRTQGAAYEQYF. CDR3 nucleotides: TGTGCCAGCAGGACACAGGGGGCCGCCTACGAGCAGTACTTC.